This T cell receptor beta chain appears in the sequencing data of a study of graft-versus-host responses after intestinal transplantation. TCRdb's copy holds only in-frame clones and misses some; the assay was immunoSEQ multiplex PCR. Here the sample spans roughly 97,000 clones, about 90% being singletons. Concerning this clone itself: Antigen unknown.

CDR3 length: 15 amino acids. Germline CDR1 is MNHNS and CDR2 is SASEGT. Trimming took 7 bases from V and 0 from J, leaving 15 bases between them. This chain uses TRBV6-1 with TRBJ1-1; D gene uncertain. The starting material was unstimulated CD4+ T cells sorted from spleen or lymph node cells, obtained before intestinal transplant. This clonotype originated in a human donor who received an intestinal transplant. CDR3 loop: CASTQAGRMNTEAFF. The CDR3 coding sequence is TGTGCCAGCACCCAAGCGGGCAGGATGAACACTGAAGCTTTCTTT.